These 29 T cell receptor beta chains came from one sample sequenced in a study of tumor-infiltrating lymphocytes in oesophageal squamous cell carcinoma. One entry per CDR3 protein results from TCRdb running MiXCR on the PCR reads. The sample has about 25,000 distinct CDR3 sequences, under 50% seen once; the top ten hold about 25%. Source material: esophageal tumor tissue. The origin of the receptors is a male donor with esophageal squamous cell carcinoma.

V and J are TRBV7-4 and TRBJ2-2; unclear D gene. Trimming cost V 6 bases and J 4 bases, with 6 bases left between them. The germline CDR1 and CDR2 sequences are SGHVT and SQSDAQ. The CDR3 length is 12 residues. The CDR3 sequence is CASSITTGELFF. The CDR3 region has the DNA TGTGCCAGCAGTATTACCACCGGGGAGCTGTTTTTT.

This clonotype appeared many times. A much larger clone differs from this one at a single base, so this may be a read error. As DNA, the CDR3 is TGTGCCAGCAGCTGGGACTCCAACAATGAGCAGTACTTC. Translated: CASSWDSNNEQYF. This chain uses TRBV7-9 with TRBJ2-5; weak D call: TRBD2 (6 bases). The CDR3 length is 13 residues. Germline assignment: CDR1 SEHNR and CDR2 FQNEAQ (reference sequence). V lost 4 bases and J lost 11, with 17 bases in between.

Points on this clonotype: Because the CDR3 is missing its conserved closing phenylalanine or tryptophan, this is likely a read error. No DNA is shown, since the ends of the CDR3 on it are uncertain; the CDR3 is the one TCRdb lists. This chain connects TRBV7-3 to TRBJ2-6; TRBD2 was called by the table and not checked on the DNA. Germline values: CDR1 SGHTA, CDR2 FQGTGA. The CDR3 spans 9 residues, counting both ends. CDR3 protein: CASSLTGLA.

This clonotype showed up many times. The chain links TRBV11-1 to TRBJ2-7; D call uncertain. Germline assignment: CDR1 SGHAT and CDR2 FQDESV (reference sequence). V lost 1 base to trimming and J lost 5 bases, with 6 bases between them. The CDR3 loop spans 12 amino acids. The CDR3 here is CASSLDFDEQYF. The CDR3 DNA follows: TGTGCCAGCAGCTTAGATTTCGACGAGCAGTACTTC.

DNA of the CDR3: TGTGCCAGCAGCCGACGGACTAGCGGGGGGGCTGTTGAGCAGTACTTC. It encodes CASSRRTSGGAVEQYF. The V and J genes are TRBV7-6 and TRBJ2-1; 15 nucleotides match TRBD2. The J call may be wrong; the DNA end is better matched by TRBJ2-7. This CDR3 comprises 16 residues. Germline CDR1 SGHVS, CDR2 FNYEAQ.

This clonotype was seen once. The chain links TRBV7-2 to TRBJ2-6, with D tentatively TRBD2 (5 bases). TRBJ2-7 matches the DNA end more closely, so the J call is doubtful. The length of the CDR3 is 13 residues. CDR1 and CDR2 (germline): SGHTA, FQGNSA. As DNA, the CDR3 is TGTGCCAGCAGCTTGTTGAGGGCCCACGAGCAGTACTTC. It yields the protein CASSLLRAHEQYF.

There are many counts of this clonotype. The rearrangement links TRBV6-1 to TRBJ2-7; 7 bases fit TRBD1. With 5 bases clipped from V and 2 bases from J, the junction kept 3 bases outside the gene matches. The CDR3 sequence is 13 residues long. Germline CDR1 and CDR2: MNHNS and SASEGT. The CDR3 DNA follows: TGTGCCAGCAGTTGGGACAGCGCCTACGAGCAGTACTTC. Protein product: CASSWDSAYEQYF.

This chain joins TRBV7-3 and TRBJ2-6, with unresolved D. The ends were cut back, 2 bases at V and 4 bases at J, with 12 bases in the middle. The CDR3 has 16 amino acids. Germline V CDR1 and CDR2: SGHTA, FQGTGA. This CDR3 reads CASSLAGAVGANVLTF. For the CDR3, the DNA is TGTGCCAGCAGCTTAGCCGGTGCGGTCGGGGCCAACGTCCTGACTTTC.

Notes on this clonotype: This may be a read error: a much more frequent sequence differs by one nucleotide. This chain uses TRBV10-3 with TRBJ2-5; a weak D match, TRBD2 (6 bases). There are 15 residues in the CDR3. The germline CDR1 and CDR2 sequences are ENHRY and SYGVKD. In nucleotides, the CDR3 is TGTGCCATCAGTGAGTCCCGCGGGTCGGGCGGGGAGCTGTATTTT. Amino acids: CAISESRGSGGELYF.

The chain employs TRBV3-1 and TRBJ1-1; TRBD1 matches 7 bases. V lost 5 bases and J lost 2; bases outside the gene matches: 8. Germline CDR1 reads LGHDT; CDR2 reads YNNKEL (reference sequence). This CDR3 has 15 residues. CDR3 nucleotides: TGTGCCAGCAGCGAAAGACAGGGTCCTAACACTGAAGCTTTCTTT. Its protein product is CASSERQGPNTEAFF.

This clonotype was detected many times. CDR3 residues: CATSRGEDTQYF. As DNA, the CDR3 is TGTGCCACCAGCAGAGGAGAAGATACGCAGTATTTT. The chain is built from TRBV15 and TRBJ2-3; D is unresolved. The CDR3 totals 12 residues. Trimming stripped 1 base from V and 5 bases from J, with 4 bases between. CDR1 LNHNV and CDR2 YYDKDF come from the germline V gene (reference sequence).

There are many counts of this clonotype. The chain joins TRBV7-9 to TRBJ2-3; 8 bases are shared with TRBD1. CDR1 SEHNR and CDR2 FQNEAQ come from the germline V gene (reference sequence). Losses at the gene ends were 1 base for V and 12 bases for J; bases not matched to a gene: 9. CDR3 length equals 14 residues. The DNA of the CDR3 is TGTGCCAGCAGCTTAGAAGGCGGACAGGGAGGTCAGTATTTT. As protein: CASSLEGGQGGQYF.

The V and J genes are TRBV12-3 or TRBV12-4 and TRBJ2-5; a weak D match, TRBD1 (5 bases). The germline V and J ends were trimmed by 3 bases and 9 bases, with 11 bases remaining between them. This CDR3 is built from 12 residues. The CDR3 DNA is TGTGCCAGCAGTTTGGGGCAAGGGGCCCAGTACTTC. It is translated as CASSLGQGAQYF.

This clonotype showed up just a few times. The CDR3: CASRSQREGQDNEQYF. DNA for the CDR3: TGTGCCAGCAGGAGCCAGCGGGAGGGCCAAGACAATGAGCAGTACTTC. The J gene is TRBJ2-7, the V gene TRBV7-8; TRBD2 agrees at 10 bases. The CDR3 length is 16 residues. The junction had 15 bases not matched to a gene; V was cut back by 6 bases and J by 7 bases. Germline V gene lookup returns CDR1 SGHVS and CDR2 FQNEAQ.

The sample holds many counts of this clonotype. The chain employs TRBV5-6 and TRBJ2-5; 8 bases fit TRBD2. Germline-derived CDR1 and CDR2 are SGHDT and YYEEEE. J gave up 3 bases and V 2 bases, and 6 bases lay outside the gene matches. This CDR3 comprises 15 residues. CDR3 DNA: TGTGCCAGCAGCTTCCCGAGACTAGCGAAAGAGACCCAGTACTTC. It is translated as CASSFPRLAKETQYF. The full variable domain, rest sourced from reference TRBV5-6 and TRBJ2-5, is DAGVTQSPTHLIKTRGQQVTLRCSPKSGHDTVSWYQQALGQGPQFIFQYYEEEERQRGNFPDRFSGHQFPNYSSELNVNALLLGDSALYLCASSFPRLAKETQYFGPGTRLLVL.

A few counts support this clonotype. The chain employs TRBV6-5 and TRBJ2-5; D is tentatively TRBD1 or TRBD2 (5 bases each). The J call is in doubt because the DNA end fits TRBJ2-1 better. CDR3 length equals 16 residues. CDR1 and CDR2 (germline): MNHEY, SVGAGI. The CDR3 DNA reads TGTGCCAGCAGTTACCAGGGCGTCGGGAACTACAATGAGCAGTTCTTC. Residues: CASSYQGVGNYNEQFF.

This clonotype was counted at least ten times. This chain links TRBV27 with TRBJ2-5, with D maybe TRBD2 (5 bases). The CDR3 is 13 residues long. The V end lost 3 bases, the J end lost 4 bases, and 9 bases lay between the germline ends. Per the germline V gene, CDR1 is MNHEY and CDR2 is SMNVEV (reference sequence). CDR3 sequence (DNA): TGTGCCAGCAGTTTCGGACTCGGAGAGACCCAGTACTTC. Its translation is CASSFGLGETQYF.

This clonotype came up a few times. A much larger clone lies a single base off, so this may be a read error. The chain recombines TRBV24-1 with TRBJ2-7; D is perhaps TRBD1 (5 bases). This CDR3 contains 13 residues. V dropped 7 bases and J dropped 7 bases, with 16 bases sitting between them. Per germline, CDR1 KGHDR and CDR2 SFDVKD. CDR3 DNA: TGTGCCACCAGGGACACCTACTACAATGAGCAGTACTTC. Encoded protein: CATRDTYYNEQYF.

The gene calls are TRBV7-4 and TRBJ2-2; no firm D call. The CDR3 extends over 14 amino acids. Germline V lookup: CDR1 SGHVT, CDR2 SQSDAQ. Trimming took off 2 bases at V and 5 bases at J, with 9 bases between the two ends. CDR3 amino acids: CASSLIGGTGELFF. The CDR3 nucleotides read TGTGCCAGCAGCTTAATCGGCGGAACCGGGGAGCTGTTTTTT.

This clonotype was found many times. The rearrangement joins TRBV19 to TRBJ2-7; D may be TRBD1 (6 bases). V lost 6 bases and J 3 bases, leaving 18 bases between the germline ends. The CDR3 has 15 amino acids. Germline V lookup: CDR1 LNHDA, CDR2 SQIVND (reference sequence). The CDR3 coding sequence is TGTGCCAGTAGCTACGGGACACCGGATTTCTACGAGCAGTACTTC. Translation gives CASSYGTPDFYEQYF.

In this sample, this clonotype turned up once. The chain couples TRBV6-1 to TRBJ2-1, with 9 bases lining up with TRBD1. The tail of the sequence fits TRBJ1-2 better, so the J call may be wrong. Per germline, CDR1 MNHNS and CDR2 SASEGT. The CDR3 covers 19 residues. The DNA of the CDR3 is TGTGCCAGCAGTTACACTGGGACAGGGATGACGCGGGCGGACTATGGCTACACCTTC. Its translation is CASSYTGTGMTRADYGYTF.

The table lists this clonotype with many counts. The chain carries TRBV12-3 or TRBV12-4 and TRBJ2-7; 11 nucleotides align to TRBD2. The ends lost 6 bases at V and 5 bases at J; junction bases unmatched: 12. The CDR3 has 16 amino acids. CDR3: CASRPQLAGVRNEQYF. The CDR3 DNA reads as TGTGCCAGCAGGCCACAACTAGCGGGAGTGAGGAACGAGCAGTACTTC.

The V gene is TRBV12-3 or TRBV12-4, the J gene TRBJ1-1; D unclear. CDR3 length equals 12 residues. Between the trimmed V and J ends, which lost 2 bases and 11 bases, there was a span of 12 bases. CDR3 region: CASSLQAWEAFF. For the CDR3, the DNA is TGTGCCAGCAGTTTACAGGCCTGGGAGGCTTTCTTT.

There are a few counts of this clonotype. The chain links TRBV5-1 to TRBJ2-1; 9 bases line up with TRBD1. The J call may be incorrect, as the DNA end agrees better with TRBJ2-7. The CDR3 is 15 residues long. Germline V CDR1 and CDR2: SGHRS, YFSETQ. The CDR3 region is CASSLADRGDYEQYF. In DNA form, the CDR3 reads TGCGCCAGCAGCTTGGCTGACAGGGGGGACTACGAGCAGTACTTC.

In regard to this clonotype: The CDR3 carries no conserved terminal phenylalanine or tryptophan, so it likely arises from a read error. Because the CDR3's place on the DNA is in doubt, the DNA is left out and the CDR3 is given as listed by TCRdb. The CDR3 loop is CASSLARGEQYFGP. The chain combines TRBV7-2 with TRBJ2-3; the table calls TRBD1, which could not be checked here. The CDR3 is made up of 14 amino acids, end residues included. Per germline, CDR1 SGHTA and CDR2 FQGNSA.

CDR3 DNA sequence: TGTGCCAGCAGTTATAGACAGGGGGGTGATGAGCAGTTCTTC. Protein sequence: CASSYRQGGDEQFF. The chain combines TRBV12-3 or TRBV12-4 with TRBJ2-1, with 9 bases identical to TRBD1. V was pared by 4 bases and J by 8 bases, with 6 bases of the junction left unmatched. CDR3 size: 14 residues.

The chain employs TRBV6-9 and TRBJ2-5; TRBD1 matches at 7 bases. Near its end, the DNA agrees better with TRBJ2-7, so the J call may be wrong. The CDR3 has 14 residues. Germline lookup yields CDR1 MNHGY and CDR2 SVAAGI. CDR3 bases: TGTGCCAGCAGCGATACAGGGGTTAGCTACGAGCAGTACTTC. Translated, it gives CASSDTGVSYEQYF.

This clonotype ranks as large (0.1 to 1%). V usage is TRBV7-8 and J usage is TRBJ2-5; D not resolved. The CDR3 sequence is 12 residues long. Germline CDR1 reads SGHVS; CDR2 reads FQNEAQ. Deletions cut 1 base from V and 4 bases from J, with 4 bases between. CDR3 residues: CASSLVGETQYF. CDR3 DNA: TGTGCCAGCAGCTTAGTTGGAGAGACCCAGTACTTC.

In its sample, this clonotype was seen once. The final CDR3 position lacks the conserved phenylalanine or tryptophan, pointing to a likely read error. No DNA is shown, since the ends of the CDR3 on it are uncertain; the CDR3 is the one TCRdb lists. The genes are TRBV11-1 and TRBJ2-6; the D call of TRBD1 is as the table states it, not checked on the DNA. Germline V gene sequence: CDR1 SGHAT, CDR2 FQDESV (reference sequence). Ends included, the CDR3 has 9 residues. The CDR3 reads CASSFSTGT.